This TCR beta chain was captured by sequencing in a study of technical replicates of blood from several donors. This CDR3 is 13 amino acids long. CDR1 and CDR2 from the germline V gene are MNHEY and SVGAGI. Trimming cost V 7 bases and J 5 bases, with 14 bases left between them. Produced via immunoSEQ multiplex PCR; TCRdb's table is partial and in-frame only. The sample has some 13,000 clones; roughly 80% are singletons. The chain has TRBV6-5 and TRBJ1-1; possible D gene TRBD1, 6 bases. This clonotype originated in a human donor in good health. The specimen sequenced was PBMCs. CDR3 protein: CASTREGGTEAFF. CDR3 nucleotide sequence: TGTGCCAGCACCCGGGAGGGGGGGACTGAAGCTTTCTTT.